The 23 T cell receptor beta chains below come from one sample, sequenced in a study of control samples from healthy donors and cancer patients. Sequenced by immunoSEQ multiplex PCR; TCRdb stores in-frame clones only, minus some. The sample lists roughly 160,000 clones; roughly 95% were seen once. Material: blood. The receptors derive from a woman aged 30 to 39 in good health.

The chain uses TRBV28 and TRBJ2-1; maybe TRBD1 (6 bases). V was pared by 5 bases and J by 7 bases, with 15 bases between. Germline V lookup: CDR1 MDHEN, CDR2 SYDVKM. The CDR3 sequence is 14 residues long. The CDR3 DNA reads TGTGCCAGCAGTCTCGAAGGGGGATGGAATGAGCAGTTCTTC. Translation gives CASSLEGGWNEQFF.

The chain is built from TRBV2 and TRBJ1-5; D is possibly TRBD1 (6 bases). Germline CDR1 SNHLY, CDR2 FYNNEI. The CDR3 extends over 14 amino acids. The V and J ends lost 2 bases and 4 bases respectively, with 9 bases between them. The CDR3 nucleotides read TGTGCCAGCAGTGAAACAGGGTGGAATCAGCCCCAGCATTTT. It yields the protein CASSETGWNQPQHF. Complete variable domain (other parts from reference TRBV2 and TRBJ1-5): EPEVTQTPSHQVTQMGQEVILRCVPISNHLYFYWYRQILGQKVEFLVSFYNNEISEKSEIFDDQFSVERPDGSNFTLKIRSTKLEDSAMYFCASSETGWNQPQHFGDGTRLSIL.

The J gene is TRBJ2-3, the V gene TRBV7-9; a possible D gene is TRBD1 (5 bases). Trimming removed 5 bases at V and 4 bases at J, with 19 bases between. CDR1 and CDR2 (germline): SEHNR, FQNEAQ (reference sequence). This CDR3 is 16 amino acids long. The DNA of the CDR3 is TGTGCCAGCAGCCGTTCAAGGGGCCTTCCGGCAGATACGCAGTATTTT. It yields the protein CASSRSRGLPADTQYF.

On this clone itself: The sample carries other DNA sequences with the same CDR3. The J gene is TRBJ1-1, the V gene TRBV28; D is perhaps TRBD1 (5 bases). This CDR3 has 13 amino acids. The germline V gene encodes CDR1 MDHEN and CDR2 SYDVKM. With 8 bases removed from V and 4 bases from J, the gap between germline ends came to 14 bases. CDR3 coding DNA: TGTGCCAGCCGTCGAGGTGGGGGCACTGAAGCTTTCTTT. Translated, it gives CASRRGGGTEAFF.

Of note for this clone: Relative to the germline gene, one junction end is altered; a read error may explain this. The genes are TRBV11-2 and TRBJ2-7; no firm D call. Germline assignment: CDR1 SGHAT and CDR2 FQNNGV. CDR3 size: 14 residues. CDR3 DNA sequence: TGTGCCAGCAGCTTAGCGGACGGATCCTACGGGCAGTACTTC. Residues: CASSLADGSYGQYF.

A note on this clone: This specimen includes other DNA sequences encoding the same CDR3. CDR3 region: CASSFVGTGELFF. As DNA, the CDR3 is TGTGCCAGCAGCTTTGTAGGGACCGGGGAGCTGTTTTTT. This rearrangement joins TRBV5-4 to TRBJ2-2; D is unresolved. The CDR3 runs to 13 residues. Per germline, CDR1 SGHNT and CDR2 YYREEE (reference sequence). Trimming cost V 2 bases and J 5 bases, with 7 bases left between them.

The rearrangement joins TRBV29-1 to TRBJ1-1, with D unresolved. V was trimmed by 4 bases and J by 3 bases, leaving 12 bases between them. The CDR3 consists of 13 residues. Germline CDR1 and CDR2: SQVTM and ANQGSEA. Here the CDR3 DNA reads TGCAGCGTTGGACGGGGATTGTACACTGAAGCTTTCTTT. It is translated as CSVGRGLYTEAFF.

The genes are TRBV15 and TRBJ2-4; D possibly matches TRBD1 or TRBD2 (5 bases each). CDR3 length: 15 amino acids. The germline V and J ends were trimmed by 4 bases and 3 bases, with 13 bases remaining between them. From germline, CDR1 is LNHNV and CDR2 YYDKDF (reference sequence). The CDR3, as DNA: TGTGCCACCAGCACCTGGGACGAAGGCAAAAACATTCAGTACTTC. This translates into CATSTWDEGKNIQYF.

This clone was detected once. This chain joins TRBV29-1 and TRBJ1-5, with a tentative D call TRBD1 (6 bases). CDR1 is SQVTM and CDR2 is ANQGSEA in the germline V gene. The CDR3 length is 12 residues. The ends were cut back, 6 bases at V and 4 bases at J, with 10 bases in the middle. CDR3 nucleotides: TGCAGCGTCGGGACAATTAATCAGCCCCAGCATTTT. This translates into CSVGTINQPQHF.

CDR3 residues: CASSQDHMVSYEQYF. DNA of the CDR3: TGCGCCAGCAGCCAAGATCATATGGTCTCCTACGAGCAGTACTTC. The chain combines TRBV4-1 with TRBJ2-7; D is uncertain. The V end was cut by 0 bases, the J end by 0 bases, with 9 bases between. Germline V lookup: CDR1 MGHRA, CDR2 YSYEKL. There are 15 residues in the CDR3.

V gene TRBV5-1 combines with J gene TRBJ2-7, with 10 bases fitting TRBD1. The length of the CDR3 is 15 residues. Germline assignment: CDR1 SGHRS and CDR2 YFSETQ. J was trimmed by 6 bases and V by 0 bases; bases with no gene match: 6. DNA for the CDR3: TGCGCCAGCAGCTTGGGCGGGACAGGGGTTCTCGAGCAGTACTTC. Encoded protein: CASSLGGTGVLEQYF. The full variable domain, completed using reference TRBV5-1 and TRBJ2-7, is KAGVTQTPRYLIKTRGQQVTLSCSPISGHRSVSWYQQTPGQGLQFLFEYFSETQRNKGNFPGRFSGRQFSNSRSEMNVSTLELGDSALYLCASSLGGTGVLEQYFGPGTRLTVT.

Turning to this clone: The same CDR3 can be traced to other DNA sequences in this sample. J is TRBJ1-3 and V is TRBV28, with D possibly matching TRBD1 (6 bases). The CDR3 spans 14 residues. Trimming removed 1 base at V and 4 bases at J, with 8 bases between. CDR1 MDHEN and CDR2 SYDVKM come from the germline V gene. CDR3 in amino acids: CASSLYRAGNTIYF. For the CDR3, the DNA is TGTGCCAGCAGTTTATACAGGGCAGGAAACACCATATATTTT.

The chain carries TRBV28 and TRBJ2-5; a weak D match, TRBD2 (6 bases). Trimming took 5 bases from V and 0 from J, leaving 16 bases between them. Germline CDR1 is MDHEN and CDR2 is SYDVKM. The CDR3 runs 16 residues. The CDR3 DNA follows: TGTGCCAGCAGTGACGATAGCGGAGATTACCAAGAGACCCAGTACTTC. It yields the protein CASSDDSGDYQETQYF.

The chain uses TRBV5-1 and TRBJ2-1, with 14 bases aligning to TRBD2. The CDR3 contains 17 residues. Trimming cost V 4 bases and J 8 bases; bases outside gene matches: 11. Looked up from germline, CDR1 is SGHRS and CDR2 is YFSETQ. DNA of the CDR3: TGCGCCAGCAGCGCGCGGACTAGCGGGGGGAGTTGGGATGAGCAGTTCTTC. Amino acid sequence: CASSARTSGGSWDEQFF.

The rearrangement joins TRBV4-1 to TRBJ2-1; possibly TRBD1 for D (6 bases). The CDR3 has 15 residues. Germline V gene lookup returns CDR1 MGHRA and CDR2 YSYEKL. V dropped 6 bases and J dropped 0 bases, with 12 bases sitting between them. For the CDR3, the DNA is TGCGCCAGCAGGAACCGACAGGCCTCCTACAATGAGCAGTTCTTC. Translating gives CASRNRQASYNEQFF.

Only one count was recorded for this clone. This chain connects TRBV11-2 to TRBJ2-5, with 8 bases identical to TRBD2. Germline values: CDR1 SGHAT, CDR2 FQNNGV. The CDR3 sequence is 15 residues long. V lost 1 base to trimming and J lost 2 bases; unmatched junction nucleotides: 3. This CDR3 reads CASSLAGGPQETQYF. The CDR3 DNA reads TGTGCCAGCAGCTTAGCGGGAGGGCCACAAGAGACCCAGTACTTC.

The rearrangement joins TRBV24-1 to TRBJ2-3; possibly TRBD2 for D (5 bases). CDR1 and CDR2 from the germline V gene are KGHDR and SFDVKD. This CDR3 is built from 14 residues. The V gene lost 5 bases and the J gene lost 3 bases, with 11 bases spanning the gap. The CDR3 region is CATSVGGSTDTQYF. The CDR3 region has the DNA TGTGCCACCAGTGTTGGAGGCAGTACAGATACGCAGTATTTT.

This clone was recorded a few times. The chain couples TRBV5-6 to TRBJ2-4; 13 nucleotides agree with TRBD2. The CDR3 extends over 18 amino acids. After removal of 0 bases from V and 7 bases from J, the junction contained 10 bases not matched to a gene. Germline CDR1 SGHDT, CDR2 YYEEEE. CDR3: CASSLAYETSGRDNIQYF. In nucleotides, the CDR3 is TGTGCCAGCAGCTTGGCCTACGAAACTAGCGGGAGGGATAACATTCAGTACTTC.

This clone was recorded only once. This chain joins TRBV5-1 and TRBJ2-1; the match to TRBD2 covers 9 bases. The CDR3 loop spans 16 amino acids. Germline loops: CDR1 SGHRS, CDR2 YFSETQ. The V gene end was trimmed by 0 bases and the J gene end by 4 bases; junction bases not matched to a gene: 5. The chain's CDR3 is CASSLVSTSGYNEQFF. In DNA form, the CDR3 reads TGCGCCAGCAGCTTGGTATCGACTAGCGGATACAATGAGCAGTTCTTC.

This clone was observed once. The rearrangement joins TRBV19 to TRBJ2-1; a possible D gene is TRBD1 (6 bases). CDR1 LNHDA and CDR2 SQIVND come from the germline V gene (reference sequence). CDR3 length: 13 residues. V lost 8 bases to trimming and J lost 4 bases, with 12 bases between them. CDR3 region: CASQYGQYNEQFF. The CDR3 DNA reads TGTGCCAGTCAGTATGGACAGTACAATGAGCAGTTCTTC.

This chain joins TRBV6-6 and TRBJ2-7, with TRBD1 matching 8 bases. The V gene end was trimmed by 6 bases and the J gene end by 6 bases; junction bases not matched to a gene: 7. CDR3 size: 13 residues. Germline CDR1 reads MNHNY; CDR2 reads SVGAGI (reference sequence). CDR3 nucleotide sequence: TGTGCCAGCAGATTAGGACAGGGTGGCGAGCAGTACTTC. Translation: CASRLGQGGEQYF.

This clone was counted a single time. The chain couples TRBV27 to TRBJ2-5, with TRBD2 matching over 12 bases. This CDR3 comprises 14 residues. V lost 8 bases to trimming and J lost 4 bases; unmatched junction nucleotides: 5. Germline values: CDR1 MNHEY, CDR2 SMNVEV (reference sequence). The CDR3 bases are TGTGCCAGCCGGACTAGCGGGATGGGAGAGACCCAGTACTTC. Its translation: CASRTSGMGETQYF.

The genes are TRBV10-1 and TRBJ2-1; 9 bases are a match to TRBD2. The CDR3 has 18 amino acids. After removal of 0 bases from V and 2 bases from J, the junction contained 8 bases not matched to a gene. The germline V gene has CDR1 WNHNN and CDR2 SYGVQD (reference sequence). CDR3 bases: TGCGCCAGCAGTGAGTCGACTCTGGCGGGAGGGACCTACAATGAGCAGTTCTTC. As protein: CASSESTLAGGTYNEQFF.